The clone carrying this TCR beta chain was recorded a few times. The CDR3 has 14 residues. The ends were cut back, 0 bases at V and 4 bases at J, with 12 bases in the middle. CDR1 is DFQATT and CDR2 is SNEGSKA in the germline V gene (reference sequence). TCRdb reanalysed the RT-PCR reads using MiXCR and keeps one entry per CDR3 protein. The sample shows 650,000 to 800,000 distinct CDR3 sequences, 14% of them seen only once. The sample comprised memory CD4+ T cells from blood. The sequence came from a female donor in good health, serving as a healthy control. The chain joins TRBV20-1 to TRBJ1-1; D perhaps matches TRBD1 (6 bases). The DNA for the CDR3 is TGCAGTGCTAGAGATCGGGTAGGGGGCACTGAAGCTTTCTTT. It translates to CSARDRVGGTEAFF.